This T cell receptor beta chain was sequenced in a study of blood T cell repertoires in COVID-19. Study-level background: Donors in the United States, Italy and Spain gave samples during acute or convalescent COVID-19. The cDNA or gDNA used as material had been derived from T cells, B-cell-depleted T cells, or PBMCs.

Profiling relied on immunoSEQ multiplex PCR, and the TCRdb table lists in-frame clones only, not all of them. The sample includes some 140,000 clones, around 80% of them seen just once. Those who participated ranged in age from roughly 18 to 100 years and resided in 20 to 30 US areas. The CDR3 has 11 amino acids. The germline V gene has CDR1 MGHDK and CDR2 SYGVNS. The V segment lost 8 bases and the J segment 10 bases; nucleotides outside the gene matches: 3. The sequence came from a man aged 35 to 55 with acute COVID-19. This chain uses TRBV25-1 with TRBJ2-1, with 9 bases matching TRBD2. Sequencing was done on a sample of PBMCs or T cells enriched from blood (not recorded which). The CDR3 DNA reads TGTGCCAGCTTTCTAGCGGGGGAGCAGTTCTTC. Translating gives CASFLAGEQFF.